This T cell receptor (beta chain) was recovered during a study of molecular identifiers for immune sequencing clone quantification. V gave up 5 bases and J gave up 2 bases, with 11 bases separating them. In germline, CDR1 is MNHEY, CDR2 SVGEGT. The CDR3 length is 14 residues. This clonotype was seen more than once but under ten times. A much larger clone lies one base from this, so it may be a read error. From roughly 20,000 to 1,000,000 sorted cells, naive CD8 libraries were generated with 10%, 30% or 50% RNA. Based on a CD8+CD4-CCR7+CD45RA+ profile, naive CD8 T cells were sorted. TCRdb reprocessed the PCR reads via MiXCR and lists one record per CDR3 protein. The sample has tens of thousands of distinct CDR3 sequences; 20% to 25% are singletons.

The rearrangement links TRBV6-2 or TRBV6-3 to TRBJ2-3; D is tentatively TRBD1 or TRBD2 (6 bases each). The clonotype comes from a human donor in good health. Some libraries in this study had Jurkat cell RNA spiked in. Input material: naive CD8+ T cells from blood, with Jurkat cell RNA spiked in. Sample subset: FACS-sorted CD8+CD4-CCR7+CD45RA+ naive T cells. DNA for the CDR3: TGTGCCAGCAGTAGGGGGGATCTCACAGATACGCAGTATTTT. It codes for CASSRGDLTDTQYF.